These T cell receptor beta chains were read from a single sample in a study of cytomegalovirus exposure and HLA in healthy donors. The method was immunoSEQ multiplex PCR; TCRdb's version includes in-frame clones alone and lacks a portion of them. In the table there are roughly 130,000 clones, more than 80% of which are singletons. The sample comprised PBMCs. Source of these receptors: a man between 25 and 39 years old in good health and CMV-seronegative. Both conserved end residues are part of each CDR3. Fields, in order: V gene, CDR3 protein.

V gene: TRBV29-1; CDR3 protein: CSVEGFPGGGETQYF
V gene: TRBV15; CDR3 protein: CATSKGTDAYNEQFF
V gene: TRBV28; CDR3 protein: CASRQTRTGVNTEAFF
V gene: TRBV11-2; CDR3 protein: CASSPSRRPNYGYTF
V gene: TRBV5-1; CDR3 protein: CASSLDGLDYEQYF
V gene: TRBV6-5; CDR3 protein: CASSFRLAGGETQYF
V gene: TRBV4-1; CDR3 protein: CASSQGDRAPIETQYF
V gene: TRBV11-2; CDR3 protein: CASRHTGFPEAFF
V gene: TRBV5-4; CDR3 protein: CASSPATDFGETQYF
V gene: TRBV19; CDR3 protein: CASSMTGLNTEAFF
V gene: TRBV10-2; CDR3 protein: CASRNSGEREKLFF
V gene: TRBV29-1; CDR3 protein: CSVGPSGAYEQYF
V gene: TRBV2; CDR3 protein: CASSVGNQPQHF
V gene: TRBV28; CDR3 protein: CASHSGSGSPYEQYF
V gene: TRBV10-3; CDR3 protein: CAVSEAANQPQHF
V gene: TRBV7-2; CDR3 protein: CASSLASSGSTDTQYF
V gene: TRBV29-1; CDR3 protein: CSVEWAGFDAPDTQYF
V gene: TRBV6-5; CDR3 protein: CASSYGSPAYEQYF
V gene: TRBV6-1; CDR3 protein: CATQTGITDTQYF
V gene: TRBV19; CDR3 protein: CASRDGLGAYEQYF
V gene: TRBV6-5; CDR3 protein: CASSYSPTNSYEQYF
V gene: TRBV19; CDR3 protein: CASSMGPGTGNTEAFF
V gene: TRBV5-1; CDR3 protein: CASSLEVGGQETQYF
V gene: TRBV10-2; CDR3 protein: CASTQGVMNTEAFF
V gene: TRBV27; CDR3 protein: CASSPETSGNQETQYF
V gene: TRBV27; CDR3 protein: CATALGGTDTQYF